This is a list of T cell receptor beta chains from one sample in a study of CXCR3-negative and CXCR3-positive naive CD8 T cells. TCRdb reanalyzed the 5' RACE reads and collapses them to one entry per CDR3 protein, without DNA. The table lists approximately 100,000 distinct CDR3 sequences. The sample comprised naive CXCR3+ CD8+ T cells from blood. These TCRs come from a human donor in good health. Some clones in this sample may be carry-over from other donors' samples. Both conserved end residues are part of each CDR3.

j_call v_call cdr3_aa
TRBJ2-7 TRBV12-3/TRBV12-4 CASTYTLAGRYEQYF
TRBJ2-3 TRBV11-1 CASSLVTSGSTDTQYF
TRBJ2-3 TRBV15 CATSGLADTQYF
TRBJ2-2 TRBV12-3/TRBV12-4 CASGLPILPGELFF
TRBJ2-5 TRBV12-3/TRBV12-4 CASSLLAKETQYF
TRBJ2-5 TRBV7-9 CASSLVGQETQYF
TRBJ2-5 TRBV29-1 CSVIPWDIRSSGETQYF
TRBJ2-3 TRBV9 CASTSLPTGTDTQYF
TRBJ2-5 TRBV4-1 CASSPTGLADGETQYF
TRBJ2-7 TRBV12-3/TRBV12-4 CASSFEGAGTGGSQQYF
TRBJ1-6 TRBV7-9 CASSPPGGGNSPLHF
TRBJ2-7 TRBV29-1 CSACSHSYEQYF
TRBJ2-1 TRBV27 CASSPGQGVYNEQFF
TRBJ2-7 TRBV5-1 CASQPTRGSTYEQYF
TRBJ1-2 TRBV4-1 CASSASPGGEGYTF
TRBJ2-3 TRBV15 CATSRLPGGAADTQYF
TRBJ2-1 TRBV4-2 CASSQFIGTSGGADEQFF